This TCR beta chain was captured in a study of T cell responses to AZD1222 COVID-19 vaccine (dated by TCRdb to about 2021). About the study as a whole: AZD1222 recipients given second doses at about 4 weeks or at about 12 weeks were pooled, since spike-specific TCR depth and breadth were not found to differ between the two schedules. TCR sequencing was performed for 230 to 250 trial participants, of whom roughly 200 were given two doses of AZD1222 and around 25 were given two doses of MenACWY control vaccine. Trial participants were enrolled into age subgroups of 18-55, 56-69 and 70-plus years, which contained about 150, 27 and 61 TCR-sequenced participants, respectively. The study at large found these results: No day 14 peak-response samples were available, so repertoires were characterized only after the peak T cell response. In the small 56-69-year group, the increase in depth fell short of significance, most likely because of low power. Participants were mostly white British, with more females than males. The authors suggested clonal diversity may have been underestimated. A significant rise in spike-specific TCR breadth and depth was observed after two AZD1222 doses relative to day 0 and relative to MenACWY recipients. Nearly half of unique spike-specific TCRs reportedly recognized epitopes outside regions mutated in the B.1.351 and B.1.1.7 variants. The vaccine-associated CD4 TCRs covered the entire spike protein, and the dominant responses fell in regions 160-218 and 743-854. Conclusions about previously exposed vaccinees were limited because only six AZD1222 recipients were SARS-CoV-2 seropositive at baseline.

Sample time point, as interpreted from the label and publication: baseline before first vaccination. Samples from vaccinated people were obtained from the UK trials COV001 and COV002, which included a single-blind randomized controlled phase 2/3 trial of AZD1222 (ChAdOx1 nCoV-19) in healthy adults. Trial participant PBMC samples were collected at day 0 and day 28 after the second dose for TCRbeta chain sequencing. The CDR3 regions of human TCRbeta chains were analyzed by immunosequencing. The original pipeline was this. TCRs in the repertoires were compared against a reference library of SARS-CoV-2-specific TCRs that had been generated with the MIRA antigen-specificity platform. Breadth was defined as the fraction of unique TCRs that were SARS-CoV-2-associated. Depth was defined as the fraction of total T cells that were SARS-CoV-2-associated. Each spike-specific TCR was assigned to its reactive spike region and to a CD4 or CD8 class using the MIRA data. Log10-transformed breadth and depth values were compared by one-way ANOVA with Sidak's multiple comparisons tests. Held by TCRdb, this immuneACCESS table contains in-frame sequences only and omits some clones. Under half of the omission traces to an unresolved V gene where checked; the cause of the rest is unknown. V, J and clone size are those of that table, while D and trimming were read from the DNA. Across this sample there are 100,000 to 150,000 clones, with over 90% seen only once. Jointly, the top ten make up roughly 5.4% of the sample.

Comments on this clone: This receptor's antigen is unknown. No much larger clonotype is one base removed from it; base qualities were not supplied.

Relative to germline, V is 8 bases shorter and J is 5 bases shorter, with 13 bases between their ends. According to the germline V gene, CDR1 reads ENHRY and CDR2 reads SYGVKD. The CDR3 spans 12 residues, from the cysteine through the phenylalanine. Only the CDR3 DNA stays, 36 bases, in frame from base 1. Material: peripheral blood, obtained on day 0 of AZD1222 vaccination. The sequence is built from TRBV10-3 and TRBJ2-7; TRBD2 is a weak D gene call, 5 bases matching. The TCR sequence derives from an adult in good health. CDR3 protein: CAISGLTDEQYF. The bases are TGTGCCATCTCAGGACTCACCGACGAGCAGTACTTC.